This T cell receptor beta chain appears in the sequencing data of a study of blood T cells in healthy people across ages (dated by TCRdb to between 2015 and 2016). Study-wide context: In model experiments, template switching captured about one uniquely barcoded TCR beta cDNA molecule for every two T cells. To avoid experimental bias, donors of different ages were spread randomly across the sequencing lanes. The donors were divided into four age groups: young (average about 16 years), middle-aged (over 35), aged (about 62) and long-lived (more than 75). The study measured age-related changes in TCR beta repertoire diversity using deep sequencing normalized with unique cDNA molecular identifiers. For two donors (one aged 18 to 30 and one aged 80 or older), the study analyzed two additional independent replicas of 1 million unique cDNA reads from the same blood draw.

The library was built by means of 5' RACE. TCRdb shows the sequencer as Illumina HiSeq 2500. A second PCR of roughly 7 to 11 cycles was performed with a sample-barcoded 5' primer and a J-beta primer mix. A unique molecular identifier was introduced onto each TCR beta cDNA molecule by a template-switch 5' adaptor carrying 12 random nucleotides. Each sample yielded at least 2.5 million CDR3-containing paired-end reads. All of the RNA was converted into first-strand cDNA using the Mint cDNA synthesis kit, with a TRBC-specific oligonucleotide serving as the primer. All cDNA was treated with uracil-DNA glycosylase and then went through a first 18-cycle PCR with the universal primers M1SS and BC2_uni_R. Per the source publication's procedure: For normalization, 1 million high-quality reads, each with a distinct molecular identifier, were randomly selected from each sample. Instead of being binned into consensus sequences, reads that shared molecular identifiers were thrown out. MiTCR, set to a Q25 quality threshold and the strictest error-elimination algorithm, was used for CDR3 identification, clonotype clustering and error correction. A nonparametric unseen species model with Euler transformation was used to estimate lower-bound total TCR beta diversity. TCRdb reworked the public reads: Q25 trimming with fastp, MiXCR clone assembly, productive beta chains retained. Duplicate CDR3 protein sequences are folded into a single record with the most common DNA and genes. In this record, the V and J calls reflect TCRdb's handling and not the investigators' own analysis. Counted in this sample were 1,500,000 or so distinct CDR3 sequences; 59% of them appeared once. Under 8.5% of the sample belongs to the ten largest clones.

Taken from the germline V gene, the CDR1 and CDR2 loops are MNHEY and SVGAGI. The CDR3 runs 15 residues from the cysteine to the phenylalanine. Kept here is only the CDR3 DNA, which spans 45 bases and is read in frame from base 1. Systemically healthy Caucasian individuals from Russia, approximately 39 in total and aged roughly 6 to 95 years, were included as donors. Roughly 10 milliliters of peripheral blood were drawn from each donor into EDTA-treated Vacutainer tubes. PBMCs were isolated by Ficoll-Paque density-gradient centrifugation, with at least 6.5 million obtained per sample. Total RNA was extracted from PBMCs with Trizol reagent, with at least 6 micrograms obtained per sample. For every donor, an aliquot of PBMCs went through flow cytometry to measure the percentages of naive CD45RAhigh/CD27high T cells. The full study reports these points: The long-lived group showed more naive CD4+ T cells, fewer expanded clones and increased TCR diversity than the aged group, suggesting age selection. Conclusive comparison of naive and antigen-experienced compartments was prevented by the profiling of bulk unsorted PBMCs. Observed TCR beta diversity per million T cells fell roughly linearly with age, and a significant reduction was already apparent by age around 39. A strong correlation was found between observed TCR beta diversity and the percentage of naive T cells measured by flow cytometry. Because donor CMV infection status was unknown, age-related changes in expanded clonotypes were potentially confounded. Total diversity estimates from one million sequenced T cells were considered lower bounds and underestimates.

Points on this clonotype: The clone's antigen remains unknown. No much larger clone exists at a distance of one base, and base qualities are not known.

Sequenced: blood. The sequence derives from a man aged 18 to 30 in good health. The sequence links TRBV6-5 to TRBJ2-1, and TRBD2 matches 12 of the central bases. The J call may be wrong; the DNA end is better matched by TRBJ2-7. The CDR3: CASRRLAGVSNEQYF. The DNA sequence is given as TGTGCCAGCAGACGACTAGCGGGAGTAAGTAACGAGCAGTACTTC.